This TCR beta chain appears in the sequencing data of a study of blood T cell repertoires in COVID-19 (dated by TCRdb to 2020 to 2021). For the study in its entirety: Samples from collaborators originated in the United States, Italy and Spain and spanned both the acute and convalescent phases of COVID-19. The prospective study material was composed of cDNA or gDNA derived from T cells, B-cell-depleted T cells, or PBMCs. The dataset comprised deeply sampled blood TCRbeta repertoires from subjects exposed to, actively infected with, or recovered from COVID-19. The repertoires were released in a freely available public database intended as a resource for research on the immune response to SARS-CoV-2. Samples came from the ongoing ImmuneRACE study (first 160 participants) plus 1,254 subjects from 6 global collaborators. The sample metadata nearly always contained a de-identified subject ID, COVID-19 status, age in years and sex. Where available, HLA class I and class II types were obtained from metadata supplied by the sample provider rather than from assay-based typing.

What the authors observed across the whole study: Clinical and demographic metadata were provided uncurated, with the amount varying by source and participant.

In Seattle, one collaborating source enrolled patients while the infection was active and tracked those patients longitudinally over the course of disease. The collaborating institutions used their own protocols to collect whole blood in K2EDTA tubes. For TCRbeta analysis, collaborators shipped samples as frozen whole blood, isolated PBMCs, or DNA extracted from either of those sample types. V sheds 3 bases and J sheds 3 bases, leaving 17 bases between their ends. The CDR3, from cysteine to phenylalanine, totals 17 residues. CDR3 DNA only is kept here, 51 bases in frame from base 1. CDR1 and CDR2 (SNHLY, FYNNEI) derive from the germline V gene. As regards this clone: The target of this receptor is not known. Per-base quality was not reported, and no clone a single base away is much larger than it.

TCRbeta CDR3 regions were amplified from genomic DNA using the immunoSEQ Assay, a bias-controlled multiplex PCR. Concerning the study's data processing: The number of nucleated cells in each sample was estimated by amplification of reference gene primers within the assay. To quantify the absolute abundance of each unique TCRbeta CDR3 rearrangement, sequence reads were collapsed and filtered. Productive Simpson clonality was computed per sample as the square root of Simpson's diversity index over productive rearrangements. TCRdb stores this immuneACCESS table with in-frame sequences only. Part of the clones is absent; in the studies checked, under half of the shortfall reflects unresolved V genes, and no reason is known for the rest. V and J calls and clone size come straight from that table; D and trimming were deduced from the DNA. For this sample there are approximately 150,000 clones; 84% appear just once. The ten largest account for around 2.7% of the sample.

In this chain, TRBV2 is recombined with TRBJ2-2, with TRBD2 perhaps the D gene, on 6 matching bases. The receptor was isolated from an elderly woman with COVID-19, enrolled during active disease. The sample consisted of peripheral blood. This receptor carries the CDR3 CASSDQESSDDTGELFF. The DNA sequence is as follows: TGTGCCAGCAGTGATCAGGAGTCTAGCGATGACACCGGGGAGCTGTTTTTT.